This T cell receptor (beta chain) came from a study of T cell changes during pregnancy in multiple sclerosis. V dropped 4 bases and J dropped 5; count of bases not matched to a gene: 10. The CDR3 has 15 amino acids. The V gene's germline CDR1 is KGHSH and CDR2 LQKENI. TCRdb's copy holds only in-frame clones and misses some; the assay was immunoSEQ multiplex PCR. The data contain some 53,000 clones, approximately 92% of them singletons. This TCR was sampled from a female donor with multiple sclerosis, enrolled in a pregnancy study. Sequenced material: CD4+ T cells from peripheral blood mononuclear cells, taken in the third trimester of pregnancy. V is TRBV18 and J is TRBJ1-1; 7 positions match TRBD1. The CDR3 protein is CASSRPQGPWTEAFF. The CDR3, as DNA: TGTGCCAGCTCACGGCCACAGGGGCCGTGGACTGAAGCTTTCTTT.